Presented here are 5 T cell receptor beta chains from one specimen sequenced in a study of follicular helper T cells after annual influenza vaccination. Described time point: 2015-2016 season, pre-vaccination. Clones were sequenced by immunoSEQ multiplex PCR, and TCRdb holds only the in-frame ones, with some missing. The repertoire holds about 10,000 clones, with more than 65% as singletons. Sequencing used CXCR5+ CD38- circulating T follicular helper cells from blood, obtained on the day of influenza vaccination. Described subset: circulating Tfh, non-naive CD4+CXCR5+PD-1+ (ICOS+CD38+ or ICOS-CD38-). The receptors were gathered from an adult who received the influenza vaccine.

This rearrangement joins TRBV5-1 to TRBJ1-1, with 7 positions matching TRBD1. Trimming removed 2 bases from V and 4 bases from J; junction bases left unmatched: 2. The germline gives CDR1 SGHRS, CDR2 YFSETQ. This CDR3 is 13 amino acids long. The CDR3 DNA reads as TGCGCCAGCAGCTTCCAGGGGGGCACTGAAGCTTTCTTT. Its protein is CASSFQGGTEAFF.

The gene calls are TRBV27 and TRBJ2-1, with a tentative D call TRBD2 (6 bases). CDR3 length: 15 amino acids. CDR1 and CDR2 (germline): MNHEY, SMNVEV (reference sequence). V lost 0 bases, J lost 10 bases, and 16 bases lay in between. DNA for the CDR3: TGTGCCAGCAGTTTATCGACGGCGGGGTCTCGGGAGCAGTTCTTC. Its translation: CASSLSTAGSREQFF.

J is TRBJ1-6 and V is TRBV6-5; a possible D gene is TRBD1 (5 bases). Deletions cut 5 bases from V and 9 bases from J, with 14 bases between. The germline CDR1 and CDR2 sequences are MNHEY and SVGAGI. This CDR3 contains 14 residues. The CDR3: CASSRDERGSPLHF. Written as DNA, the CDR3 is TGTGCCAGCAGTCGGGATGAAAGGGGTTCACCCCTCCACTTT.

This chain joins TRBV5-1 and TRBJ2-1; perhaps TRBD1 as D (5 bases). Germline loops: CDR1 SGHRS, CDR2 YFSETQ. The V end lost 2 bases, the J end lost 1 base, and 7 bases lay between the germline ends. CDR3 length: 14 amino acids. The CDR3 DNA follows: TGCGCCAGCAGCTTAGGACAATCCTACAATGAGCAGTTCTTC. Protein sequence: CASSLGQSYNEQFF.

This clone was seen a few times. The V gene is TRBV5-4, the J gene TRBJ2-3; D not resolved. Trimming left V 4 bases short and J 0 bases short, with 6 bases between. The CDR3 has 13 amino acids. Germline values: CDR1 SGHNT, CDR2 YYREEE (reference sequence). CDR3: CASSQSSTDTQYF. The CDR3 DNA reads TGTGCCAGCAGCCAATCTAGCACAGATACGCAGTATTTT.